This is a list of T cell receptor beta chains from one sample in a study of OX40 agonist ivuxolimab in advanced cancers. The method was immunoSEQ multiplex PCR; TCRdb's version includes in-frame clones alone and lacks a portion of them. This sample carries about 42,000 clones, roughly 84% of them seen once, and the ten largest clones take about 13%. This material consisted of CD4+ or CD8+ T cells sorted from blood, taken in a trial of the OX40 agonist ivuxolimab. The receptors originated from an adult with an advanced solid tumor such as melanoma, head and neck, liver or kidney cancer. Both conserved end residues are part of each CDR3. D genes are given only for firm matches. Some rows have no size entry. The others give once, few or many, or a class for an expanded clone.

d_call clone_size j_call v_call cdr3_nt cdr3_aa
- - TRBJ1-5 TRBV19 TGTGCCAGTCTCGGAGGAATCCATCAGCCCCAGCATTTT CASLGGIHQPQHF
TRBD1 - TRBJ2-7 TRBV6-1 TGTGCCAGCAGTGAAGGGACAGGGGGCTCCTACGAGCAGTACTTC CASSEGTGGSYEQYF
TRBD1 - TRBJ2-5 TRBV4-1 TGCGCCAGCAGCCGAATGGGACAGGGGGACCAAGAGACCCAGTACTTC CASSRMGQGDQETQYF
- - TRBJ1-2 TRBV13 TGTGCCAGCAGCTTCCGGGGGCAGGGTGGCTACACCTTC CASSFRGQGGYTF
TRBD2 - TRBJ2-5 TRBV27 TGTGCCACAACGGGATCTAGCGGGACCCAAGAGACCCAGTACTTC CATTGSSGTQETQYF
- - TRBJ2-1 TRBV19 TGTGCCAGTAGTATTTCGCCTCTTCTCGATGAGCAGTTCTTC CASSISPLLDEQFF
- once TRBJ2-5 TRBV5-6 TGTGCCAGCAGCTTAGGCTCTATAATCCAAGAGACCCAGTACTTC CASSLGSIIQETQYF
- few TRBJ1-1 TRBV10-3 TGTGCCATCAGTGAGTCAGGGATGAACACTGAAGCTTTCTTT CAISESGMNTEAFF
- - TRBJ2-2 TRBV7-9 TGTGCCAGCAGCTTAGGGGGGGTTAACACCGGGGAGCTGTTTTTT CASSLGGVNTGELFF
- once TRBJ1-5 TRBV7-8 TGTGCCAGCAGCTTCTCGGACGGGGGCCGAATTTATAGCAATCAGCCCCAGCATTTT CASSFSDGGRIYSNQPQHF
- once TRBJ2-4 TRBV7-9 TGTGCCAGCAGCTCCCGAAGGGACGCTAAAAACATTCAGTACTTC CASSSRRDAKNIQYF
TRBD2 - TRBJ2-1 TRBV27 TGTGCCAGCAGTAGCGGGCGGCGGGAGGGATACAATGAGCAGTTCTTC CASSSGRREGYNEQFF
- few TRBJ2-7 TRBV28 TGTGCCAGCAGTTTATTTCCCTCCGGGTACGAGCAGTACTTC CASSLFPSGYEQYF
TRBD1 - TRBJ2-5 TRBV6-1 TGTGCCAGCAGTCAGACCGGGACAGCTAGTTGGACCCAGTACTTC CASSQTGTASWTQYF
- - TRBJ1-5 TRBV29-1 TGCAGCGTTGCGAGCCCTACGGGGCCCCAGCATTTT CSVASPTGPQHF
- - TRBJ1-4 TRBV5-1 TGCGCCAGCGGCTTGGCCGGGGATAATGAAAAACTGTTTTTT CASGLAGDNEKLFF
TRBD2 - TRBJ2-1 TRBV19 TGTGCCAGTAGTATAGCTGGCCTAGCGGGAGGCTACAATGAGCAGTTCTTC CASSIAGLAGGYNEQFF
TRBD1 few TRBJ1-1 TRBV7-9 TGTGCCAGCAGCCCAGACAGGGGGAACACTGAAGCTTTCTTT CASSPDRGNTEAFF
- once TRBJ1-1 TRBV7-3 TGTGCCAGCAGCCGAGGGGGAGGGGGGGGGACTGAAGCTTTCTTT CASSRGGGGGTEAFF
- - TRBJ2-2 TRBV7-7 TGTGCTAGCAGCTTAGTCGCGGGGACCGGGGAGCTGTTTTTT CASSLVAGTGELFF
- - TRBJ2-3 TRBV28 TGTGCCAGCGTAACAAGGGATACGCAGTATTTT CASVTRDTQYF
TRBD1 - TRBJ2-5 TRBV2 TGTGCCAGCAGTGGGGACAGAGGGGAGACCCAGTACTTC CASSGDRGETQYF
- - TRBJ2-7 TRBV2 TGTGCCAGCAGGGCCTTGGGGAACGAGCAGTACTTC CASRALGNEQYF
TRBD2 - TRBJ2-7 TRBV6-1 TGTGCCAGCAGGGGAGGAGGGAACGGGGGGTACGAGCAGTACTTC CASRGGGNGGYEQYF
TRBD1 - TRBJ2-7 TRBV6-5 TGTGCCAGCAGTTACCTTAGACAGGGTAACGAGCAGTACTTC CASSYLRQGNEQYF
- - TRBJ2-7 TRBV7-2 TGTGCCAGCAGCTTAGTAGGCCCTCCCTACGAGCAGTACTTC CASSLVGPPYEQYF
- - TRBJ1-6 TRBV28 TGTGCCAGCAATGCAGGGAACTCACCCCTCCACTTT CASNAGNSPLHF